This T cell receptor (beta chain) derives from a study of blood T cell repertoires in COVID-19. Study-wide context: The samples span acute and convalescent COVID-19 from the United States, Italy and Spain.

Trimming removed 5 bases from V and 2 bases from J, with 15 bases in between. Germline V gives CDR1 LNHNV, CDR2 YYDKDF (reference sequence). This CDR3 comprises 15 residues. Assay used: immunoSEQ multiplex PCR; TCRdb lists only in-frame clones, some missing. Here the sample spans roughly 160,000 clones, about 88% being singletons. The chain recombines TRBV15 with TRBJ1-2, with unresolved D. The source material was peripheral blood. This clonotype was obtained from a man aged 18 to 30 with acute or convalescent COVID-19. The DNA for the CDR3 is TGTGCCACCAGCCCCCGCGGGGATTCGAACTATGGCTACACCTTC. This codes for CATSPRGDSNYGYTF.